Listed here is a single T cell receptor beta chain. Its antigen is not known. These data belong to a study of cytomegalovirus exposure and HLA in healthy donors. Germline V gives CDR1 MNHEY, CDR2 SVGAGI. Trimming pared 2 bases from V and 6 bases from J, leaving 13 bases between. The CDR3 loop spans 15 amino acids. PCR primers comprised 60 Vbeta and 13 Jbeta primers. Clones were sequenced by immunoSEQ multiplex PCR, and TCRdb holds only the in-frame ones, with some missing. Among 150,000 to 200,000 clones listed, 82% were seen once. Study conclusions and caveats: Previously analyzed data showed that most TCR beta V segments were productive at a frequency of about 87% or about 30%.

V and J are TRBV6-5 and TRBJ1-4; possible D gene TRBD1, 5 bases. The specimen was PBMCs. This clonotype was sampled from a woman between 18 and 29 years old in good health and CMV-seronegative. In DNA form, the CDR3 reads TGTGCCAGCAGTTACATGCGGGGGTTCCATGAAAAACTGTTTTTT. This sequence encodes CASSYMRGFHEKLFF.